This T cell receptor beta chain stems from a study of preoperative IRX-2 immunotherapy in early breast cancer (dated by TCRdb to between 2018 and 2021). Library construction relied on the immunoSEQ multiplex PCR assay. The clones in this table, taken by TCRdb from immuneACCESS, are in-frame only. Not every clone is retained; where verified, under half of the shortfall comes from an unresolved V gene, and the cause of the rest is unknown. The sample table contains more than 20,000 clones; only one count was recorded for 75% of them. About 6.8% of the sample lies in the top ten. The label giving this sample's treatment or condition can be read as: preoperative locoregional IRX-2 cytokine immunotherapy. The samples were obtained from a phase Ib study in which preoperative, locoregional IRX-2 cytokine immunotherapy intended to prime immune responses was tested. The donors were early-stage breast cancer patients who were given IRX-2 prior to surgery.

A word on this clone: Which antigen it targets is not known. No base quality information exists; no much larger clone differs at one position.

The sequenced sample was lymph node tissue, obtained after IRX-2 immunotherapy. The TCR sequence derives from a human donor with breast cancer.

Here the CDR3 is given as CASSLGDREIHGELFF. The nucleotide sequence reads as follows: TGCGCCAGCAGCTTGGGGGACAGGGAAATACACGGGGAGCTGTTTTTT. The chain employs TRBV5-1 and TRBJ2-2, and 9 junctional nucleotides match TRBD1. Including cysteine and phenylalanine, the CDR3 has 16 amino acids. The entry retains the CDR3 DNA only, 48 bases that are in frame from base 1. CDR1 and CDR2 were assigned from the germline V gene as SGHRS and YFSETQ. V is cut back by 0 bases and J by 7 bases, with 7 bases in the junction unmatched.